These T cell receptor beta chains were read from a single sample in a study of shared clonotypes between healthy human individuals. Sequencing was performed with immunoSEQ multiplex PCR; in TCRdb, only in-frame clones are kept and a portion is missing. The sample lists roughly 1.5 million clones; approximately 98% were seen once. Sequencing was carried out using naive CD4+ T cells sorted from blood. These TCRs come from a man between 25 and 39 years old in good health. Each CDR3 is given with its conserved first and last residue. The order of the fields is clone size, J gene, V gene, D gene, CDR3 DNA, CDR3 protein. A D gene is named only where the DNA matches it firmly. Only part of the rows carry a size: once, few, many, or a class if the clone is expanded.

>-|TRBJ2-1|TRBV11-2|TRBD2
TGTGCCAGCAGCTTTGGACTAGCGGGAAACTACAATGAGCAGTTCTTC
CASSFGLAGNYNEQFF
>-|TRBJ2-7|TRBV6-5|TRBD1
TGTGCCAGCAGTTACGCCGGGACAGGGATTTACGAGCAGTACTTC
CASSYAGTGIYEQYF
>-|TRBJ2-3|TRBV7-9|TRBD2
TGTGCCAGCATCAGGGGTCCGGGAGGGGTGACAGATACGCAGTATTTT
CASIRGPGGVTDTQYF
>-|TRBJ2-5|TRBV2|-
TGTGCCAGCAGGGGCGGTCAAGAGACCCAGTACTTC
CASRGGQETQYF
>-|TRBJ2-7|TRBV5-1|-
TGCGCCAGCAGCTTGGATCCGTACTCCTACGAGCAGTACTTC
CASSLDPYSYEQYF
>-|TRBJ2-7|TRBV5-5|-
TGTGCCAGCAGCTTGCCCCCGCAGCTGCAGTACTTC
CASSLPPQLQYF
>-|TRBJ2-2|TRBV27|TRBD2
TGTGCCACCACCCAGTGGGCTAGCGGGAGAAGTTGGGAGGGAAGAAACACCGGGGAGCTGTTTTTT
CATTQWASGRSWEGRNTGELFF
>-|TRBJ2-7|TRBV20-1|-
TGCAGTGCTAGATTAATTTACGAGCAGTACTTC
CSARLIYEQYF
>-|TRBJ2-1|TRBV15|-
TGTGCCACCGAGGGACCTTCAAGGCGCAATGAGCAGTTCTTC
CATEGPSRRNEQFF
>-|TRBJ2-5|TRBV7-6|-
TGTGCCAGCAGCTTAGTGTTGGGCGGACAAGAGACCCAGTACTTC
CASSLVLGGQETQYF
>-|TRBJ2-1|TRBV9|-
TGTGCCAGCAGCGTAGCAGGTCCCAATGAGCAGTTCTTC
CASSVAGPNEQFF
>-|TRBJ1-2|TRBV19|TRBD1
TGTGCCAGTAGTGCCCGGGACAGGGGCGTCAATGGCTACACCTTC
CASSARDRGVNGYTF
>-|TRBJ1-5|TRBV4-3|-
TGCGCCAGCAGCCACGAGCTGATTAATCAGCCCCAGCATTTT
CASSHELINQPQHF
>-|TRBJ2-3|TRBV9|-
TGTGCCAGCAGCGTAGCGGCGAATCCTAGCACAGATACGCAGTATTTT
CASSVAANPSTDTQYF
>once|TRBJ1-1|TRBV30|-
TGTGCCTGGAAAACAGGGATAACTGAAGCTTTCTTT
CAWKTGITEAFF
>-|TRBJ1-4|TRBV5-1|-
TGCGCCAGCACCCCCGGCAGCAATAATGAAAAACTGTTTTTT
CASTPGSNNEKLFF
>-|TRBJ2-6|TRBV19|-
TGTGCCAGTAGTACGCAGGGTGCCTCCGGGGCCAACGTCCTGACTTTC
CASSTQGASGANVLTF
>-|TRBJ1-4|TRBV28|TRBD1
TGTGCCAGCAGTTTAAGAACCACCGGGACAGGAAATGAAAAACTGTTTTTT
CASSLRTTGTGNEKLFF
>-|TRBJ1-1|TRBV11-2|-
TGTGCCAGCAGCTTAAAGGGTCCGGGAGAAGCTTTCTTT
CASSLKGPGEAFF
>-|TRBJ2-7|TRBV10-2|-
TGCGCCAGCAGAGAGGGAACTACAGGCAGCTGGGACTTC
CASREGTTGSWDF
>-|TRBJ2-5|TRBV19|TRBD2
TGTGCCAGTAGCCCTTCTAGCGGGAGGGGCGGTGAGACCCAGTACTTC
CASSPSSGRGGETQYF
>-|TRBJ1-5|TRBV6-6|-
TGTGCCAGCAGGCCAGGGTTCAATCAGCCCCAGCATTTT
CASRPGFNQPQHF